This T cell receptor (beta chain) was captured by sequencing in a study of shared clonotypes between healthy human individuals. The study drew its donors from healthy HIV-negative adults without recent acute infections or vaccinations. Clones were read by immunoSEQ multiplex PCR, and TCRdb kept only the in-frame ones, dropping some. Among some 510,000 clones, roughly 78% were seen once, and the ten largest hold approximately 12%. CDR3 size: 15 residues. Germline CDR1 reads SQVTM; CDR2 reads ANQGSEA. V lost 7 bases and J 0 bases, leaving 18 bases between the germline ends. This chain connects TRBV29-1 to TRBJ1-1; D might be TRBD1 (6 bases). This TCR came from a middle-aged woman in good health. Some clones in this sample may be carry-over from other donors' samples. Sequencing was carried out using PBMCs. CDR3: CSALPTGGVNTEAFF. For the CDR3, the DNA is TGCAGCGCCCTACCAACCGGGGGCGTGAACACTGAAGCTTTCTTT.